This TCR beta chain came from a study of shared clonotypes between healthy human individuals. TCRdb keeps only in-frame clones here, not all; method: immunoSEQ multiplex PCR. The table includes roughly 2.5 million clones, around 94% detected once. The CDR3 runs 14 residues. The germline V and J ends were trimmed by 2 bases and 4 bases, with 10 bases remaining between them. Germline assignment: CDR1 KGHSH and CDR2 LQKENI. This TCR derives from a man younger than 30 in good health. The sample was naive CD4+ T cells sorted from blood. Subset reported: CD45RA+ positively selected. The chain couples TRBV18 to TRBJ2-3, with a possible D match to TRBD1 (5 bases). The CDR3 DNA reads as TGTGCCAGCTCACCAAACTTACAGGCAGATACGCAGTATTTT. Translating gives CASSPNLQADTQYF.